This note documents a single T cell receptor beta chain sequence. Antigen specificity is unknown. The sample belongs to a study of cytomegalovirus exposure and HLA in healthy donors. Study conclusions and caveats: V- and J-gene trimming of TCR beta was linked (in a later analysis) to a missense DCLRE1C variant.

Primers included in the PCR were 60 Vbeta and 13 Jbeta primers. TCRdb keeps only in-frame clones here, not all; method: immunoSEQ multiplex PCR. The sample totals roughly 72,000 clones. This CDR3 region has 15 residues. The germline V gene encodes CDR1 MDHEN and CDR2 SYDVKM. Trimming at V came to 3 bases and at J to 5 bases, leaving 10 bases not matched to a gene. The rearrangement links TRBV28 to TRBJ2-7; 7 nucleotides agree with TRBD1. This clonotype originated in a man younger than 30 in good health and CMV-seropositive. Sequenced material: PBMCs. The CDR3 protein is CASSFSLFDRDEQYF. The CDR3 nucleotides read TGTGCCAGCAGTTTCTCCCTTTTTGACAGGGACGAGCAGTACTTC. Variable domain in full (rest from reference TRBV28 and TRBJ2-7): DVKVTQSSRYLVKRTGEKVFLECVQDMDHENMFWYRQDPGLGLRLIYFSYDVKMKEKGDIPEGYSVSREKKERFSLILESASTNQTSMYLCASSFSLFDRDEQYFGPGTRLTVT.